Listed below are T cell receptor beta chains from one sample, sequenced in a study of type 1 and type 2 diabetes patients. TCRdb re-derived calls from the multiplex PCR reads in MiXCR, one entry per CDR3 protein. This table holds 250,000 or so distinct CDR3 sequences, over 45% found once. Sample: peripheral blood mononuclear cells (PBMCs). Receptor source: a man younger than 35 with type 2 diabetes. Each CDR3 is given with its conserved first and last residue. The D gene is left open where the match is weak. Only some rows state a clone size, as once, few, many or a class for expanded clones.

V: TRBV6-1
D: TRBD1
J: TRBJ1-5
size: .
CDR3: CASSLIQGYNQPQHF
DNA: TGTGCCAGCAGTCTTATACAGGGGTACAATCAGCCCCAGCATTTT

V: TRBV2
D: TRBD1
J: TRBJ1-1
size: few
CDR3: CASRRDRGGTEAFF
DNA: TGTGCCAGCAGGAGGGACAGGGGAGGAACTGAAGCTTTCTTT

V: TRBV19
D: .
J: TRBJ1-5
size: .
CDR3: CASSIQGPNQPQHF
DNA: TGTGCCAGTAGTATTCAGGGTCCTAATCAGCCCCAGCATTTT

V: TRBV7-3
D: TRBD1
J: TRBJ2-6
size: .
CDR3: CASSLMGDRGASGANVLTF
DNA: TGTGCCAGCAGCTTAATGGGGGACAGGGGGGCCTCTGGGGCCAACGTCCTGACTTTC

V: TRBV12-5
D: .
J: TRBJ2-7
size: .
CDR3: CASGSAGGRHPYEQYF
DNA: TGTGCTAGTGGTTCAGCGGGTGGGCGGCACCCCTACGAGCAGTACTTC

V: TRBV5-1
D: TRBD2
J: TRBJ2-1
size: .
CDR3: CASSLMAGGLDEQFF
DNA: TGCGCCAGCAGCTTGATGGCGGGGGGGCTCGATGAGCAGTTCTTC

V: TRBV20-1
D: .
J: TRBJ1-6
size: .
CDR3: CSARDQSNSPLHF
DNA: TGCAGTGCTAGAGACCAATCAAATTCACCCCTCCACTTT

V: TRBV20-1
D: .
J: TRBJ2-7
size: .
CDR3: CSARESDIYEQYF
DNA: TGCAGTGCTAGAGAGTCAGACATCTACGAGCAGTACTTC

V: TRBV29-1
D: .
J: TRBJ2-7
size: .
CDR3: CSVDTSYEQYF
DNA: TGCAGCGTTGACACTTCCTACGAGCAGTACTTC

V: TRBV2
D: .
J: TRBJ1-2
size: few
CDR3: CASSDSGGAYYGYTF
DNA: TGTGCCAGCAGTGATTCGGGGGGCGCGTACTATGGCTACACCTTC

V: TRBV7-2
D: .
J: TRBJ2-1
size: .
CDR3: CASSSIRQGNEQFF
DNA: TGTGCCAGCAGCTCCATTCGCCAGGGGAATGAGCAGTTCTTC

V: TRBV2
D: .
J: TRBJ1-5
size: many
CDR3: CASSVMRAGVGQPQHF
DNA: TGTGCCAGCTCGGTTATGAGGGCAGGGGTTGGTCAGCCCCAGCATTTT

V: TRBV7-3
D: .
J: TRBJ1-6
size: .
CDR3: CASSLNPGPNSPLHF
DNA: TGTGCCAGCAGCTTAAACCCAGGCCCGAATTCACCCCTCCACTTT

V: TRBV4-2
D: TRBD1
J: TRBJ2-7
size: .
CDR3: CASSQYEQGYEQYF
DNA: TGTGCCAGCAGCCAATACGAACAGGGGTACGAGCAGTACTTC

V: TRBV19
D: TRBD1
J: TRBJ1-2
size: .
CDR3: CASSPDRVYDGYTF
DNA: TGTGCCAGTAGTCCGGACAGGGTCTACGATGGCTACACCTTC

V: TRBV5-1
D: TRBD2
J: TRBJ2-3
size: .
CDR3: CASRPNLAGGPDTQYF
DNA: TGTGCCAGCAGACCTAACCTAGCGGGGGGCCCAGATACGCAGTATTTT

V: TRBV14
D: TRBD1
J: TRBJ1-1
size: once
CDR3: CASQGAPEAFF
DNA: TGTGCCAGCCAGGGGGCACCTGAAGCTTTCTTT

V: TRBV7-2
D: TRBD1
J: TRBJ2-7
size: .
CDR3: CASSHARGPYREQYF
DNA: TGTGCCAGCAGCCATGCTAGGGGGCCCTACCGCGAGCAGTACTTC

V: TRBV7-3
D: .
J: TRBJ1-2
size: few
CDR3: CASSRNYGYTF
DNA: TGTGCCAGCAGCCGTAACTATGGCTACACCTTC

V: TRBV10-3
D: TRBD1
J: TRBJ2-1
size: once
CDR3: CAISDSGTDYNEQFF
DNA: TGTGCCATCAGTGATTCCGGGACAGATTACAATGAGCAGTTCTTC